Listed below are T cell receptor beta chains from one sample, sequenced in a study of CD8+CD57+ T cells in acquired aplastic anemia. TCRdb re-called the reads through MiXCR, storing one row per CDR3 protein. The data show hundreds of thousands of distinct CDR3 sequences, roughly 53% seen once. The sample comprised sorted CD4+, CD8+, or CD8+CD57+ T cells (not recorded which) from PBMCs. The receptors here all came from a human donor with aplastic anemia. The conserved cysteine and the conserved F or W are not part of the CDR3 here. Each record gives: V gene, CDR3 protein.

v_call: TRBV7-3; cdr3_aa: ASSLRQGQNTEAF
v_call: TRBV7-9; cdr3_aa: ASSSSGTGRYGYT
v_call: TRBV6-1; cdr3_aa: ASSGGGTVTEAF
v_call: TRBV11-2; cdr3_aa: ASSPNAGSGYT
v_call: TRBV24-1; cdr3_aa: ASSGGWSSYEQY
v_call: TRBV2; cdr3_aa: ASSDTGYRYNEQY
v_call: TRBV24-1; cdr3_aa: ATSDSGTGLGYT
v_call: TRBV7-6; cdr3_aa: ASSLEGSRTGELF
v_call: TRBV2; cdr3_aa: ASSREAGGDTQY
v_call: TRBV7-9; cdr3_aa: ASASGLAGYEQY
v_call: TRBV12-3/TRBV12-4; cdr3_aa: ASSLGLAGGELF
v_call: TRBV2; cdr3_aa: ASNIRQAFSNQPQH
v_call: TRBV7-8; cdr3_aa: ASSLAGLTNEQF
v_call: TRBV24-1; cdr3_aa: ATSDAGATGREQY
v_call: TRBV7-9; cdr3_aa: ASSLTGQGARGYT
v_call: TRBV10-2; cdr3_aa: ASKRANSYEQY
v_call: TRBV10-3; cdr3_aa: AISEGQEHNQPQH
v_call: TRBV10-1; cdr3_aa: ASSESAGTQETQY
v_call: TRBV27; cdr3_aa: ASIRRVGTDTQY
v_call: TRBV9; cdr3_aa: ASSVGRGYNSPLH
v_call: TRBV20-1; cdr3_aa: SARPPDEEREQY
v_call: TRBV6-4; cdr3_aa: ASSEGMANEQF
v_call: TRBV5-1; cdr3_aa: ASSLSGQLLNEQY
v_call: TRBV3-1; cdr3_aa: ASSQNARGETQY
v_call: TRBV5-8; cdr3_aa: ASSLWKNTEAF
v_call: TRBV19; cdr3_aa: ASSVRLAGAVSGANVLT
v_call: TRBV9; cdr3_aa: ASSVELGNYEQY
v_call: TRBV5-4; cdr3_aa: ASSPGQGPGETQY
v_call: TRBV19; cdr3_aa: ASRYGDNSPLH
v_call: TRBV9; cdr3_aa: ASTSLSRDTEAF
v_call: TRBV9; cdr3_aa: ASSRLAELYNEQF
v_call: TRBV7-6; cdr3_aa: ASSLLGGQEAF
v_call: TRBV19; cdr3_aa: ASPAIGKTDPFYQPQH
v_call: TRBV19; cdr3_aa: ASSEDGGGRGYGYT
v_call: TRBV20-1; cdr3_aa: GASTIQPYEQY
v_call: TRBV19; cdr3_aa: ASTRPGGSDEQF
v_call: TRBV7-9; cdr3_aa: ASSFGETLYEQY
v_call: TRBV20-1; cdr3_aa: SAPRTSGGISTYNEQF
v_call: TRBV19; cdr3_aa: ASSTGTGGGETQY
v_call: TRBV11-1; cdr3_aa: ASSGRRHSGYT
v_call: TRBV5-1; cdr3_aa: ASSPHMNGEAF
v_call: TRBV20-1; cdr3_aa: SASGLAGGETQY
v_call: TRBV20-1; cdr3_aa: SANPSSRIITDTQY
v_call: TRBV19; cdr3_aa: ASSIGVQPQH
v_call: TRBV5-1; cdr3_aa: ASRYGQSLYETQY
v_call: TRBV10-3; cdr3_aa: AISLAGAYNEQF
v_call: TRBV15; cdr3_aa: ATSTVGQGAQSVLI
v_call: TRBV20-1; cdr3_aa: SASGTRSYEQY
v_call: TRBV5-1; cdr3_aa: ASSPGQGGANYGYT
v_call: TRBV5-4; cdr3_aa: ASSLLSGGMGQY
v_call: TRBV7-3; cdr3_aa: ASSRGGGEQETQY
v_call: TRBV20-1; cdr3_aa: SARSAGDGQETQY
v_call: TRBV19; cdr3_aa: ASSPFVDSPLH
v_call: TRBV5-1; cdr3_aa: ASSPPGGQAEKLL
v_call: TRBV7-9; cdr3_aa: ASSLGGRQPQH
v_call: TRBV6-1; cdr3_aa: ASSEAASGGSFPYEQY